This section outlines one T cell receptor beta chain sequence together with its context. Its matching antigen is unknown. The data are from a study of cytomegalovirus exposure and HLA in healthy donors. Germline CDR1 is LNHDA and CDR2 is SQIVND (reference sequence). The CDR3 is made up of 13 amino acids. V lost 9 bases and J lost 8, with 16 bases in between. Study findings and constraints: In a later analysis, DRB1 alleles had the most associated TCRs; HLA-C alleles the fewest.

PCR involved 60 Vbeta and 13 Jbeta primers. Some clones are missing from TCRdb's copy, which holds only in-frame ones; the method was immunoSEQ multiplex PCR. The sample holds more than 90,000 clones, approximately 80% seen once. The specimen was PBMCs. The V call is TRBV19, the J call TRBJ1-4, with a tentative D call TRBD1 (5 bases). The receptor was isolated from a woman in her 40s in good health and CMV-seronegative. This CDR3 is CASNRGGKEKLFF. The CDR3 bases are TGTGCCAGCAACCGGGGGGGTAAAGAAAAACTGTTTTTT. Complete variable domain (other parts from reference TRBV19 and TRBJ1-4): DGGITQSPKYLFRKEGQNVTLSCEQNLNHDAMYWYRQDPGQGLRLIYYSQIVNDFQKGDIAEGYSVSREKKESFPLTVTSAQKNPTAFYLCASNRGGKEKLFFGSGTQLSVL.